This record looks at one TCR beta chain sequence and its context. The antigen remains undetermined. This sample is part of a study of T cells in localized non-small cell lung cancer. Trimming at V came to 2 bases and at J to 8 bases, leaving 3 bases not matched to a gene. Germline CDR1 and CDR2: MNHNS and SASEGT. The CDR3 sequence is 14 residues long. Findings and limits, study-wide: Uninvolved adjacent lung, not tumor, had the highest T cell clonality.

Assay used: immunoSEQ multiplex PCR; TCRdb lists only in-frame clones, some missing. Of more than 45,000 clones in the sample, 86% are singletons; the top ten hold about 18%. The sequences come from peripheral blood, collected before any cancer treatment. The source is a male donor at least 60 years old with stage III squamous cell lung carcinoma. The V gene is TRBV6-1, the J gene TRBJ1-2; TRBD1 aligns across 12 bases. CDR3 DNA sequence: TGTGCCAGCAGTGAAAGGGACAGGGGGCTGGGCTACACCTTC. It yields the protein CASSERDRGLGYTF.